Described below is a single T cell receptor (beta chain) sequence and its context. Antigen: not known. The entry originates in a study of CD8+ T cells in alopecia areata. Study-wide points: More clonal than normal scalp was lesional scalp, particularly alopecia totalis/universalis. Scalp sequencing also captures normal skin's resident alphabeta T cells.

Reverse transcribed after extraction, RNA yielded cDNA as the sequencing template. Profiling relied on immunoSEQ multiplex PCR, and the TCRdb table lists in-frame clones only, not all of them. The sample holds more than 95,000 clones, 55% to 65% seen once. This CDR3 is built from 13 residues. Germline V gives CDR1 SNHLY, CDR2 FYNNEI. Trimming took 0 bases from V and 8 from J, leaving 10 bases between them. This TCR was recovered from a human donor in good health. Sequencing was performed on CD4+ T cells sorted from blood. This chain joins TRBV2 and TRBJ1-1; D is ambiguous. CDR3 sequence: CASSEAGTTEAFF. In DNA form, the CDR3 reads TGTGCCAGCAGTGAAGCGGGAACCACGGAAGCTTTCTTT.